The T cell receptor (beta chain) described here comes from a study of cytomegalovirus exposure and HLA in healthy donors. The overall study: It was reported in a later analysis that the same platform had been used for the 90 to 150 validation repertoires as for the approximately 670 first-cohort repertoires. Study-level points and caveats: In a later analysis, first-cohort TCR clusters were found to tend to co-occur in the 130 or so validation repertoires.

The table came from immunoSEQ multiplex PCR; TCRdb's copy has only in-frame clones and leaves some out. The sample records about 44,000 clones, 93% being singletons. Concerning this clone: Its matching antigen is unknown.

This clonotype was sampled from a woman younger than 30 in good health and CMV-seronegative. The sequenced sample was PBMCs.

The CDR3 nucleotides read TGCGCCAGCAGCCCCGGACAGGGGCAAGAGACCCAGTACTTC. Translating gives CASSPGQGQETQYF. The chain carries TRBV5-1 and TRBJ2-5; 9 nucleotides agree with TRBD1. Trimming removed 4 bases from V and 2 bases from J; junction bases left unmatched: 3. Germline values: CDR1 SGHRS, CDR2 YFSETQ. The length of the CDR3 is 14 residues.